These 15 T cell receptor beta chains were sequenced from one sample in a study of blood T cell repertoires in COVID-19 (dated by TCRdb to 2020 to 2021). Library construction relied on the immunoSEQ multiplex PCR assay. Sourced from immuneACCESS, this table was stored by TCRdb with only in-frame sequences that have V and J called. A share of the clones is absent; for the studies checked, an unresolved V gene accounts for under half, and the remainder has no known explanation. The sample profile shows around 360,000 clones; around 87% of them were found once. The ten largest clones capture roughly 1.9% of the sample. Sequencing was carried out using PBMCs or T cells enriched from blood (not recorded which). The receptor source for this set is a man aged 35-49 years in a cohort exposed to, infected with or recovered from COVID-19 (not recorded which).

To note about this clone: Other DNA sequences in the sample encode the same CDR3. This chain uses TRBV5-1 with TRBJ2-7; 7 bases are shared with TRBD1. The trim removed 4 bases at V and 2 bases at J, leaving 6 bases unmatched. This CDR3 spans 14 amino acids. Germline lookup yields CDR1 SGHRS and CDR2 YFSETQ. In DNA, the CDR3 is TGCGCCAGCAGCCGCGGTCAGGGGGCCTACGAGCAGTACTTC. Residues: CASSRGQGAYEQYF. The complete variable domain, with remaining parts taken from reference TRBV5-1 and TRBJ2-7, reads KAGVTQTPRYLIKTRGQQVTLSCSPISGHRSVSWYQQTPGQGLQFLFEYFSETQRNKGNFPGRFSGRQFSNSRSEMNVSTLELGDSALYLCASSRGQGAYEQYFGPGTRLTVT.

The chain employs TRBV5-4 and TRBJ1-3; perhaps TRBD1 as D (5 bases). V was clipped by 7 bases and J by 6 bases, with 17 bases between them. CDR1 and CDR2 from the germline V gene are SGHNT and YYREEE (reference sequence). This CDR3 is built from 14 residues. CDR3 nucleotides: TGTGCCAGCCATAAGGAGGGGCCTCAAAACACCATATATTTT. Residues: CASHKEGPQNTIYF.

The CDR3 loop is CAIRLDISYGYTF. As DNA, the CDR3 is TGTGCCATCAGACTGGACATAAGCTATGGCTACACCTTC. The rearrangement links TRBV10-3 to TRBJ1-2; perhaps TRBD1 as D (5 bases). The V end lost 6 bases, the J end lost 4 bases, and 12 bases lay between the germline ends. CDR1 is ENHRY, CDR2 SYGVKD, per germline. The CDR3 covers 13 residues.

The chain joins TRBV5-1 to TRBJ2-7; no clear D gene. The CDR3 contains 16 residues. Trimming shortened V by 3 bases and J by 5 bases, and 21 bases separated the two germline ends. Germline lookup yields CDR1 SGHRS and CDR2 YFSETQ. The DNA of the CDR3 is TGCGCCAGCAGCTCCACCCCACAGACGCAACCGGACGAGCAGTACTTC. It yields the protein CASSSTPQTQPDEQYF.

The sample holds one count of this clone. The genes are TRBV6-1 and TRBJ2-3; the match to TRBD2 covers 10 bases. After removal of 2 bases from V and 5 bases from J, the junction contained 4 bases not matched to a gene. Germline values: CDR1 MNHNS, CDR2 SASEGT. The CDR3 runs 15 residues. The CDR3 region is CASSELAGAGDTQYF. The DNA of the CDR3 is TGTGCCAGCAGTGAACTAGCGGGAGCGGGAGATACGCAGTATTTT.

The chain combines TRBV5-1 with TRBJ2-7; 8 bases are shared with TRBD2. CDR1 and CDR2 (germline): SGHRS, YFSETQ. The CDR3 contains 16 residues. The ends lost 0 bases at V and 1 base at J; junction bases unmatched: 6. The CDR3, as DNA: TGCGCCAGCAGCTTGGGCATCGGGAGGGAATCCTACGAGCAGTACTTC. It translates to CASSLGIGRESYEQYF.

The J gene is TRBJ2-7, the V gene TRBV28; 7 nucleotides align to TRBD2. This CDR3 comprises 14 residues. Germline lookup yields CDR1 MDHEN and CDR2 SYDVKM. V was clipped by 4 bases and J by 4 bases; unmatched bases: 7. CDR3: CASSWGGMQYEQYF. The CDR3 DNA is TGTGCCAGCAGTTGGGGGGGAATGCAGTACGAGCAGTACTTC.

The chain carries TRBV3-1 (or the pseudogene TRBV3-2) and TRBJ2-4; no firm D call. CDR3 length equals 11 residues. V was trimmed by 0 bases and J by 9 bases, leaving 3 bases between them. In germline, CDR1 is LGHDT, CDR2 YNNKEL (reference sequence). The CDR3 sequence: CASSQDLIQYF. Written as DNA, the CDR3 is TGTGCCAGCAGCCAAGACCTCATTCAGTACTTC.

This clone came up once. V gene TRBV21-1 combines with J gene TRBJ2-1; the table's D call TRBD2 went unverified against the DNA. TRBV21-1 constitutes a pseudogene. The CDR3 contains 18 residues. CDR3 sequence reads: CASSKRLTSGSGLNEQFF. The CDR3 DNA reads TGTGCCAGCAGCAAAAGGTTGACTAGCGGGAGTGGGTTGAATGAGCAGTTCTTC.

V is TRBV5-1 and J is TRBJ1-1; TRBD1 might be the D (6 bases). V was pared by 4 bases and J by 3 bases, with 10 bases between. Germline V CDR1 and CDR2: SGHRS, YFSETQ. The CDR3 loop spans 13 amino acids. CDR3 DNA: TGCGCCAGCAGCAACAGGGTGGACACTGAAGCTTTCTTT. This gives the protein CASSNRVDTEAFF.

The chain joins TRBV10-3 to TRBJ2-2; no reliable D call. The CDR3 has 13 amino acids. Trimming left V 7 bases short and J 7 bases short, with 13 bases between. Germline loops: CDR1 ENHRY, CDR2 SYGVKD. This chain's CDR3 is CAINPTPGGELFF. As DNA, the CDR3 is TGTGCCATCAACCCTACCCCGGGCGGGGAGCTGTTTTTT.

J is TRBJ1-2 and V is TRBV6-5; 7 nucleotides align to TRBD1. The ends lost 0 bases at V and 0 bases at J; junction bases unmatched: 4. In germline, CDR1 is MNHEY, CDR2 SVGAGI. CDR3 size: 16 residues. In nucleotides, the CDR3 is TGTGCCAGCAGTTACTCGTCCGGGACAGCTAACTATGGCTACACCTTC. This codes for CASSYSSGTANYGYTF.

The rearrangement uses TRBV18 and TRBJ2-2, with D perhaps matching TRBD1 (6 bases). CDR1 KGHSH and CDR2 LQKENI come from the germline V gene. The CDR3 covers 15 residues. Trimming removed 1 base at V and 2 bases at J, with 8 bases between. CDR3 sequence: CASSPLGQNTGELFF. Here the CDR3 DNA reads TGTGCCAGCTCACCACTGGGACAAAACACCGGGGAGCTGTTTTTT.

V gene TRBV11-2 combines with J gene TRBJ2-7, with a possible D match to TRBD2 (6 bases). V lost 0 bases to trimming and J lost 7 bases, with 10 bases between them. In germline, CDR1 is SGHAT, CDR2 FQNNGV. CDR3 length: 13 residues. CDR3 sequence (DNA): TGTGCCAGCAGCTTAGAGTTTCGGGGGGAGCAGTACTTC. Amino acids: CASSLEFRGEQYF.

This clone was observed a single time. V gene TRBV19 combines with J gene TRBJ1-1; a possible D gene is TRBD1 (6 bases). The V gene lost 3 bases and the J gene lost 2 bases, with 13 bases spanning the gap. CDR3 size: 15 residues. CDR1 is LNHDA, CDR2 SQIVND, per germline (reference sequence). The CDR3 bases are TGTGCCAGTAGTATGGCGGGGGGCCTAAACACTGAAGCTTTCTTT. As protein: CASSMAGGLNTEAFF.